These 28 T cell receptor beta chains originate from one sample sequenced in a study of shared clonotypes between healthy human individuals. TCRdb keeps only in-frame clones here, not all; method: immunoSEQ multiplex PCR. In the table there are 2 million to 2.5 million clones, 93% of which are singletons. Sequences were obtained from naive CD4+ T cells from PBMCs. As to subset: CD45RA+ positively selected. These receptors came from a young man in good health. Some clones in this sample may be carry-over from other donors' samples.

The CDR3 protein is CASSIDPGYTEAFF. The CDR3 DNA is TGTGCCAGTAGTATAGATCCAGGATACACTGAAGCTTTCTTT. The chain uses TRBV19 and TRBJ1-1; D not certain. CDR1 is LNHDA and CDR2 is SQIVND in the germline V gene (reference sequence). V was clipped by 0 bases and J by 3 bases, with 8 bases between them. CDR3 length: 14 residues.

This chain uses TRBV30 with TRBJ1-5; D is perhaps TRBD1 (5 bases). Germline lookup yields CDR1 GTSNPN and CDR2 SVGIG (reference sequence). Trimming pared 2 bases from V and 4 bases from J, leaving 9 bases between. This CDR3 contains 13 residues. CDR3 sequence (DNA): TGTGCCTGGAGTAACGACAGAAATCAGCCCCAGCATTTT. It specifies CAWSNDRNQPQHF.

This clone was seen just once. This rearrangement joins TRBV11-2 to TRBJ2-1, with 13 bases fitting TRBD2. CDR3 length equals 17 residues. The trim removed 5 bases at V and 8 bases at J, leaving 12 bases unmatched. Per germline, CDR1 SGHAT and CDR2 FQNNGV. CDR3 loop: CASSKGLAGRFMDEQFF. DNA for the CDR3: TGTGCCAGCAGCAAGGGACTAGCGGGGAGGTTTATGGATGAGCAGTTCTTC.

The gene calls are TRBV7-2 and TRBJ2-7; 11 bases match TRBD2. Trimming took 4 bases from V and 0 from J; bases not matched to a gene: 8. Germline CDR1 reads SGHTA; CDR2 reads FQGNSA. The CDR3 is made up of 17 amino acids. CDR3 in amino acids: CASSSGGLAGSSYEQYF. CDR3 in DNA: TGTGCCAGCAGCTCGGGCGGACTAGCGGGTAGCTCCTACGAGCAGTACTTC.

This chain links TRBV7-9 with TRBJ1-2; D is perhaps TRBD1 (5 bases). Trimming cost V 1 base and J 0 bases, with 12 bases left between them. The germline gives CDR1 SEHNR, CDR2 FQNEAQ (reference sequence). The CDR3 has 16 residues. The CDR3 bases are TGTGCCAGCAGCTTAGACACAGGAGCGTCTAACTATGGCTACACCTTC. This gives the protein CASSLDTGASNYGYTF.

Here the CDR3 reads CASSLRGAAGRATDTQYF. The CDR3 DNA is TGTGCCAGCAGCTTAAGGGGGGCGGCAGGGAGAGCCACAGATACGCAGTATTTT. The chain uses TRBV7-3 and TRBJ2-3; either TRBD1 or TRBD2 may fit D (6 bases each). CDR1 is SGHTA and CDR2 is FQGTGA in the germline V gene. Trimming stripped 1 base from V and 2 bases from J, with 19 bases between. The CDR3 spans 18 residues.

The chain joins TRBV9 to TRBJ2-1; unclear D gene. In germline, CDR1 is SGDLS, CDR2 YYNGEE. CDR3 size: 13 residues. Trimming pared 3 bases from V and 5 bases from J, leaving 9 bases between. CDR3 region: CASSADGNNEQFF. In nucleotides, the CDR3 is TGTGCCAGCAGCGCTGATGGGAACAATGAGCAGTTCTTC.

The rearrangement links TRBV30 to TRBJ2-1, with D perhaps matching TRBD2 (5 bases). Germline CDR1 reads GTSNPN; CDR2 reads SVGIG (reference sequence). The V end lost 2 bases, the J end lost 8 bases, and 16 bases lay between the germline ends. The CDR3 spans 14 residues. CDR3 in amino acids: CAWSSAGPTDEQFF. DNA of the CDR3: TGTGCCTGGAGTTCGGCGGGCCCTACAGATGAGCAGTTCTTC.

This chain joins TRBV28 and TRBJ2-7; D possibly corresponds to TRBD2 (5 bases). The germline V gene has CDR1 MDHEN and CDR2 SYDVKM. There are 14 residues in the CDR3. Between the trimmed V and J ends, which lost 5 bases and 2 bases, there was a span of 13 bases. This CDR3 reads CASSNPRRTYEQYF. As DNA, the CDR3 is TGTGCCAGCAGTAATCCACGGAGGACCTACGAGCAGTACTTC.

This rearrangement joins TRBV29-1 to TRBJ2-3; D is ambiguous. V was shortened by 4 bases and J by 4 bases, with 9 bases between the two germline ends. CDR3 length: 12 amino acids. Germline CDR1 is SQVTM and CDR2 is ANQGSEA. The CDR3 reads CSVVPGPDTQYF. CDR3 nucleotides: TGCAGCGTTGTCCCTGGGCCAGATACGCAGTATTTT.

This clone has only one observation. V usage is TRBV11-2 and J usage is TRBJ2-7; possibly TRBD2 for D (6 bases). Trimming stripped 4 bases from V and 2 bases from J, with 15 bases between. CDR3 length: 15 residues. The germline V gene has CDR1 SGHAT and CDR2 FQNNGV. The CDR3 region has the DNA TGTGCCAGCAGCTCCCTTCTAGGACTAACCTACGAGCAGTACTTC. Amino acid sequence: CASSSLLGLTYEQYF.

The chain links TRBV28 to TRBJ2-5; a possible D gene is TRBD2 (6 bases). The V end lost 4 bases, the J end lost 1 base, and 13 bases lay between the germline ends. This CDR3 has 15 residues. CDR1 is MDHEN and CDR2 is SYDVKM in the germline V gene. This chain's CDR3 is CASSYVGGRQETQYF. The CDR3 DNA sequence: TGTGCCAGCAGTTACGTGGGAGGCCGCCAAGAGACCCAGTACTTC.

This chain joins TRBV5-5 and TRBJ2-7; 10 bases agree with TRBD2. V lost 4 bases to trimming and J lost 2 bases; unmatched junction nucleotides: 3. The CDR3 has 14 amino acids. Germline CDR1 reads SGHKS; CDR2 reads YYEKEE (reference sequence). CDR3 protein: CASSRLAGAYEQYF. The CDR3 nucleotides are TGTGCCAGCAGCCGTCTAGCGGGAGCCTACGAGCAGTACTTC.

This chain joins TRBV28 and TRBJ1-4; possibly TRBD1 for D (6 bases). The CDR3 has 15 amino acids. Germline V gene lookup returns CDR1 MDHEN and CDR2 SYDVKM. V dropped 2 bases and J dropped 8 bases, with 15 bases sitting between them. The CDR3: CASSLGGSRGEKLFF. CDR3 in DNA: TGTGCCAGCAGTTTAGGAGGGTCCAGGGGCGAAAAACTGTTTTTT.

The chain has TRBV7-8 and TRBJ2-7; weak D call: TRBD1 (5 bases). CDR1 and CDR2 (germline): SGHVS, FQNEAQ. V lost 7 bases and J lost 1, with 14 bases in between. The length of the CDR3 is 14 residues. The CDR3: CASTFARVSYEQYF. The DNA for the CDR3 is TGTGCCAGCACCTTTGCCAGGGTGTCCTACGAGCAGTACTTC.

The rearrangement joins TRBV7-9 to TRBJ2-2, with 8 bases lining up with TRBD1. Per the germline V gene, CDR1 is SEHNR and CDR2 is FQNEAQ (reference sequence). The J segment lost 7 bases and the V segment lost 3 bases, leaving 7 bases of the junction unmatched. CDR3 length: 15 amino acids. The CDR3 nucleotides read TGTGCCAGCAGCTTTCAGGGGGCGATGGGCGGGGAGCTGTTTTTT. Protein sequence: CASSFQGAMGGELFF.

The rearrangement links TRBV10-3 to TRBJ1-2, with D tentatively TRBD1 (5 bases). The CDR3 contains 14 residues. V was clipped by 3 bases and J by 8 bases, with 16 bases between them. CDR1 and CDR2 from the germline V gene are ENHRY and SYGVKD. The CDR3 DNA sequence: TGTGCCATCAGTGACAGGACATGGGCAGGAGGCTACACCTTC. This sequence encodes CAISDRTWAGGYTF.

As regards this clone: Other nucleotide sequences in the sample specify the same CDR3. V usage is TRBV7-9 and J usage is TRBJ2-7; 9 nucleotides agree with TRBD1. Unmatched junction bases numbered 8, after V lost 9 bases and J lost 2 bases. The CDR3 extends over 14 amino acids. Germline CDR1 and CDR2: SEHNR and FQNEAQ (reference sequence). The CDR3 loop is CASASTGGTYEQYF. The DNA for the CDR3 is TGTGCCAGTGCCTCGACAGGGGGAACCTACGAGCAGTACTTC.

The chain combines TRBV5-1 with TRBJ2-1, with TRBD1 matching over 7 bases. After removal of 4 bases from V and 3 bases from J, the junction contained 13 bases not matched to a gene. The CDR3 loop spans 17 amino acids. In germline, CDR1 is SGHRS, CDR2 YFSETQ. CDR3 loop: CASSLPQQGYGYNEQFF. Here the CDR3 DNA reads TGCGCCAGCAGCCTCCCCCAACAGGGGTATGGCTACAATGAGCAGTTCTTC.

The J gene is TRBJ1-5, the V gene TRBV6-1, with 7 bases aligning to TRBD1. Germline V gene data show CDR1 as MNHNS and CDR2 as SASEGT. The CDR3 totals 13 residues. V was clipped by 7 bases and J by 7 bases; unmatched bases: 7. CDR3 in amino acids: CASTRQGAQPQHF. Written as DNA, the CDR3 is TGTGCCAGCACTAGACAGGGTGCCCAGCCCCAGCATTTT.

The chain employs TRBV28 and TRBJ2-7; the match to TRBD1 covers 8 bases. The CDR3 consists of 15 residues. The germline V gene encodes CDR1 MDHEN and CDR2 SYDVKM. Trimming removed 0 bases from V and 7 bases from J; junction bases left unmatched: 8. CDR3 protein: CASSLWDRAIREQYF. Written as DNA, the CDR3 is TGTGCCAGCAGTTTATGGGACAGGGCTATTCGGGAGCAGTACTTC.

The chain joins TRBV11-2 to TRBJ1-3; no firm D call. V shed 5 bases and J shed 4 bases, with 12 bases lying between them. In germline, CDR1 is SGHAT, CDR2 FQNNGV. The CDR3 totals 14 residues. In DNA form, the CDR3 reads TGTGCCAGCAGCACAGAGAGCGGAGGAAACACCATATATTTT. This sequence encodes CASSTESGGNTIYF.

The V gene is TRBV19, the J gene TRBJ2-3, with TRBD2 identical over 7 bases. The CDR3 consists of 14 residues. Trimming removed 3 bases from V and 5 bases from J; junction bases left unmatched: 5. Germline V gives CDR1 LNHDA, CDR2 SQIVND (reference sequence). The CDR3 sequence: CASSMRLARDTQYF. Written as DNA, the CDR3 is TGTGCCAGTAGTATGCGACTAGCAAGAGATACGCAGTATTTT. The full variable domain, in which reference TRBV19 and TRBJ2-3 provide the parts outside the CDR3, is DGGITQSPKYLFRKEGQNVTLSCEQNLNHDAMYWYRQDPGQGLRLIYYSQIVNDFQKGDIAEGYSVSREKKESFPLTVTSAQKNPTAFYLCASSMRLARDTQYFGPGTRLTVL.

The gene calls are TRBV5-6 and TRBJ1-3; D is unclear. CDR1 and CDR2 (germline): SGHDT, YYEEEE. V lost 1 base, J lost 1 base, and 3 bases lay in between. The CDR3 is made up of 13 amino acids. Here the CDR3 reads CASSLPSGNTIYF. CDR3 DNA sequence: TGTGCCAGCAGCTTGCCTTCTGGAAACACCATATATTTT.

V is TRBV19 and J is TRBJ1-2; 9 nucleotides align to TRBD1. CDR3 length: 17 residues. Trimming cost V 4 bases and J 4 bases; bases outside gene matches: 13. Germline V gives CDR1 LNHDA, CDR2 SQIVND (reference sequence). In DNA, the CDR3 is TGTGCCAGTAGTACGACCGGGACAGGGCCGGGCGGCTATGGCTACACCTTC. Protein product: CASSTTGTGPGGYGYTF.

The V and J genes are TRBV6-4 and TRBJ2-2; 7 nucleotides match TRBD2. The CDR3 totals 16 residues. With 4 bases clipped from V and 5 bases from J, the junction kept 10 bases outside the gene matches. CDR1 is MRHNA and CDR2 is SNTAGT in the germline V gene. In nucleotides, the CDR3 is TGTGCCAGCAGTGCGCGTGGGGCGGGAGCGACCGGGGAGCTGTTTTTT. Translation: CASSARGAGATGELFF.

CDR3 DNA: TGCGCCAGCAGCTTAGGGCGGGGGCTCCCTAGCACAGATACGCAGTATTTT. It codes for CASSLGRGLPSTDTQYF. The J gene is TRBJ2-3, the V gene TRBV5-1; D is possibly TRBD2 (7 bases). CDR1 and CDR2 from the germline V gene are SGHRS and YFSETQ. This CDR3 has 17 residues. Trimming shortened V by 2 bases and J by 0 bases, and 16 bases separated the two germline ends.

The chain employs TRBV28 and TRBJ1-2; TRBD1 matches at 8 bases. The ends lost 3 bases at V and 0 bases at J; junction bases unmatched: 6. The germline V gene encodes CDR1 MDHEN and CDR2 SYDVKM. This CDR3 is built from 16 residues. Here the CDR3 reads CASSFTGGESNYGYTF. For the CDR3, the DNA is TGTGCCAGCAGTTTCACAGGGGGAGAATCTAACTATGGCTACACCTTC.